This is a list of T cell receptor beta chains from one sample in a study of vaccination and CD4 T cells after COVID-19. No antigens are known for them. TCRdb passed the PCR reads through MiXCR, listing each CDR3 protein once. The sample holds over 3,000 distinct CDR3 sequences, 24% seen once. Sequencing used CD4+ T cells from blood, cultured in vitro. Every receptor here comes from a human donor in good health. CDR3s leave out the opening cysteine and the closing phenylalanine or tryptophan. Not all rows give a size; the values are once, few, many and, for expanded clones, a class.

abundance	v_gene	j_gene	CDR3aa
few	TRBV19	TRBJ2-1	ASSMRNEQF
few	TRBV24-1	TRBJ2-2	ATSDFGRELF
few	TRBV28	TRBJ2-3	ASSASGRTDTQY
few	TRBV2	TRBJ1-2	ASTGQSGYT
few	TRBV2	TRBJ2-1	ASSGGGHEQF
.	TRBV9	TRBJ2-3	ASGGVGPVTDTQY
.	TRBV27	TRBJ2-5	ASRPDRVLETQY
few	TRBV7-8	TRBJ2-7	ASSLASGIYEQY
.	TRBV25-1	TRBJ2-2	ASSEFDITVSTGELF
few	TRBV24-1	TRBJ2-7	ATSDCGSSPSLEQY
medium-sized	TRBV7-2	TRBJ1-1	ASSSVLGGRDTEAF
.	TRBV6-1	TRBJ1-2	ASRQGGGCT
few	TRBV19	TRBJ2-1	ASSIVRLGNNEQF
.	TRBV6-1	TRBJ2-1	ATHPSLSYNEQF
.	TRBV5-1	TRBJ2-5	ASRSGTDQETQY
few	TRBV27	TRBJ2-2	EEGGKQRSNTGELF
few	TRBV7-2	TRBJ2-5	ASSFGLAVQETQY
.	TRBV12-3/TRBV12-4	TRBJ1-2	ASSQIRGYYGYT
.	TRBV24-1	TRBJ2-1	ATSDPTGSSYNEQF
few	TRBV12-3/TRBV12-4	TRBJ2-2	ASSVYTGELF
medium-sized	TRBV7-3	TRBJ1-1	ASSLPSSTEAF
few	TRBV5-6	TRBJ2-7	ASSFTDSYEQY
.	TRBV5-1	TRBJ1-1	ASSSLEPGQGYSEAF
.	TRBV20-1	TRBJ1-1	SARGITGKDGTEAF
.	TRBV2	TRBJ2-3	ASRDRGGDTQY
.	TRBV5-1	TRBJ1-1	ASSLGVNTEAF
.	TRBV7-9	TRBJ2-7	ASSFKGQGDYEQY
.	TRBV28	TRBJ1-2	ASRDRGFYGYT
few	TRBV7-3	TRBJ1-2	ASSLRGGTSNYGYT
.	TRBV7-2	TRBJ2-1	ASSPRTSGGPQF
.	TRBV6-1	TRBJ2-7	ASSEAWTGPYEQY
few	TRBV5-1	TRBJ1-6	ASSLVGGGASPLH
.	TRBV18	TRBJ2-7	ASKTSGGTYEQY
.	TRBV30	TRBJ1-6	AWSVSQGGWPLH
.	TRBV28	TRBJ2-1	ASIGQLDNEQF
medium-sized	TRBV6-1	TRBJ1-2	ASRRLGRLYGYT
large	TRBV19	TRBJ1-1	ASTSSAGSTEAF
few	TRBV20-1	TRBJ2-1	SARSAGLPNNEQF
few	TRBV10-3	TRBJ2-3	AIGLAGGGDTQY
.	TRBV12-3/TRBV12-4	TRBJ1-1	ASSFDSLNTEAF
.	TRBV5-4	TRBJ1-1	ASRSGTGGAHTEAF
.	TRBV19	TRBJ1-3	ASSIGQYTIY
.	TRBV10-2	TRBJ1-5	ASSESRGGNQPQH
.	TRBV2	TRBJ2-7	ASIPEQGAYEQY
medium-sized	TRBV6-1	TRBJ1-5	ASSPRGGIQPQH
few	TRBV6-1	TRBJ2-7	ASKPTGYEQY
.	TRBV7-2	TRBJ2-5	ASSRTGLAAQETQY
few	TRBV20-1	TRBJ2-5	SARRGASRVETQY
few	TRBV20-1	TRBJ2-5	SAREGQQETQY
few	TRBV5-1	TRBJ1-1	ASSSGVGSTEAF
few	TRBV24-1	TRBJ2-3	ATSAGAYTDTQY
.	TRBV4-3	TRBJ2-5	ASSQDGEGYEETQY
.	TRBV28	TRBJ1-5	ASSLQSQPQH
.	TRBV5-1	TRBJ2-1	ASSGLAGLNEQF
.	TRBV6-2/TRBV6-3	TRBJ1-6	ASRDSGNSPLH